This TCR beta chain was sequenced for a study of control samples from healthy donors and cancer patients. Sequencing used immunoSEQ multiplex PCR; TCRdb keeps in-frame clones, though not all of them. This table has about 150,000 clones, approximately 93% appearing once. The CDR3 extends over 14 amino acids. V was clipped by 5 bases and J by 0 bases, with 5 bases between them. CDR1 and CDR2 (germline): MNHEY, SVGAGI. The genes are TRBV6-5 and TRBJ2-6; D remains ambiguous. This TCR came from a middle-aged man in good health. Input material: blood. CDR3 loop: CASSPVSGANVLTF. In nucleotides, the CDR3 is TGTGCCAGCAGTCCAGTCTCTGGGGCCAACGTCCTGACTTTC.